One sample yielded the 20 T cell receptor beta chains listed below, sequenced in a study of blood T cell repertoires in COVID-19 (dated by TCRdb to 2019 to 2021). Library prep was done by the immunoSEQ multiplex PCR assay. In TCRdb, the immuneACCESS table is reduced to in-frame sequences with V and J assigned. These tables do not hold every clone; where another copy was compared, an unresolved V gene accounts for under half, and the others remain unexplained. The sample includes about 150,000 clones, with 80% observed a single time. The ten most abundant clones make up 10% to 15% of the sample. Sequencing was performed on peripheral blood. These receptors all come from a man aged 60 to 75 with active or convalescent COVID-19.

J is TRBJ2-1 and V is TRBV28, with TRBD2 matching over 9 bases. V dropped 6 bases and J dropped 8; count of bases not matched to a gene: 17. The CDR3 has 17 amino acids. Germline loops: CDR1 MDHEN, CDR2 SYDVKM. The CDR3 bases are TGTGCCAGCAGCTCTCCGAGTGGGCTAGCGGGATGGGATGAGCAGTTCTTC. This translates into CASSSPSGLAGWDEQFF.

This chain links TRBV11-2 with TRBJ1-1; D is ambiguous. Germline CDR1 SGHAT, CDR2 FQNNGV. The CDR3 is made up of 14 amino acids. The V gene lost 0 bases and the J gene lost 0 bases, with 5 bases spanning the gap. CDR3 sequence reads: CASSLEGVNTEAFF. CDR3 DNA sequence: TGTGCCAGCAGCTTAGAGGGCGTGAACACTGAAGCTTTCTTT.

The chain is built from TRBV7-2 and TRBJ2-3; D possibly corresponds to TRBD2 (5 bases). The V end lost 3 bases, the J end lost 6 bases, and 19 bases lay between the germline ends. The CDR3 spans 16 residues. Germline CDR1 reads SGHTA; CDR2 reads FQGNSA. The CDR3 DNA sequence: TGTGCCAGCAGCTTCCGGAGCGCGGGCCGCTCCGATACGCAGTATTTT. The encoded protein is CASSFRSAGRSDTQYF.

V is TRBV6-2 or TRBV6-3 and J is TRBJ2-6; D not resolved. This CDR3 has 17 residues. The germline V gene has CDR1 MNHEY and CDR2 SVGEGT. Trimming took off 2 bases at V and 0 bases at J, with 11 bases between the two ends. The CDR3 bases are TGTGCCAGCAGTTACGGTTTCGGAGTCTCTGGGGCCAACGTCCTGACTTTC. Translation: CASSYGFGVSGANVLTF.

The rearrangement links TRBV7-2 to TRBJ2-7; 8 positions match TRBD2. The germline gives CDR1 SGHTA, CDR2 FQGNSA. The CDR3 extends over 14 amino acids. The V gene end was trimmed by 6 bases and the J gene end by 3 bases; junction bases not matched to a gene: 7. CDR3 sequence: CASRPFSGIYEQYF. CDR3 nucleotides: TGTGCCAGCAGACCATTTAGCGGGATCTACGAGCAGTACTTC. Full variable domain (outside the CDR3, taken from reference TRBV7-2 and TRBJ2-7): GAGVSQSPSNKVTEKGKDVELRCDPISGHTALYWYRQSLGQGLEFLIYFQGNSAPDKSGLPSDRFSAERTGGSVSTLTIQRTQQEDSAVYLCASRPFSGIYEQYFGPGTRLTVT.

The chain recombines TRBV19 with TRBJ1-2; D is perhaps TRBD1 (5 bases). The CDR3 extends over 13 amino acids. V was trimmed by 4 bases and J by 2 bases, leaving 8 bases between them. CDR1 LNHDA and CDR2 SQIVND come from the germline V gene (reference sequence). CDR3 DNA: TGTGCCAGTAGTAGGGCAGGGAACTATGGCTACACCTTC. It specifies CASSRAGNYGYTF. Together with reference TRBV19 and TRBJ1-2, the CDR3 gives the full variable domain: DGGITQSPKYLFRKEGQNVTLSCEQNLNHDAMYWYRQDPGQGLRLIYYSQIVNDFQKGDIAEGYSVSREKKESFPLTVTSAQKNPTAFYLCASSRAGNYGYTFGSGTRLTVV.

A few counts support this clone. The same CDR3 also results from other DNA sequences found in this sample. The chain employs TRBV5-1 and TRBJ1-2; 7 positions agree with TRBD1. Trimming cost V 0 bases and J 2 bases; bases outside gene matches: 1. This CDR3 spans 14 amino acids. From germline, CDR1 is SGHRS and CDR2 YFSETQ. The CDR3 here is CASSLEQGNYGYTF. CDR3 nucleotide sequence: TGCGCCAGCAGCTTGGAACAGGGGAACTATGGCTACACCTTC.

CDR3 bases: TGTGCCAGCAGCCACGTCCCGGGCGAGCAGTACTTC. It is translated as CASSHVPGEQYF. The chain carries TRBV6-2 or TRBV6-3 and TRBJ2-7; no definite D call. Germline V gene data show CDR1 as MNHEY and CDR2 as SVGEGT. Trimming took off 6 bases at V and 6 bases at J, with 12 bases between the two ends. The CDR3 has 12 residues.

V and J are TRBV2 and TRBJ2-7, with TRBD2 matching over 14 bases. V trimming: 6 bases; J trimming: 5 bases; junction bases outside the gene matches: 18. Germline assignment: CDR1 SNHLY and CDR2 FYNNEI. The CDR3 extends over 19 amino acids. The CDR3 loop reads CASRGDSSGTSGRNHEQYF. The CDR3 DNA reads TGTGCCAGCAGGGGTGACAGCTCCGGGACTAGCGGGAGAAACCACGAGCAGTACTTC.

This chain uses TRBV7-2 with TRBJ2-5; weak D call: TRBD2 (5 bases). This CDR3 has 14 residues. Germline-derived CDR1 and CDR2 are SGHTA and FQGNSA. V was trimmed by 2 bases and J by 5 bases, leaving 12 bases between them. CDR3 sequence reads: CASSLRRAEETQYF. The DNA of the CDR3 is TGTGCCAGCAGCTTACGGCGGGCCGAGGAGACCCAGTACTTC.

This chain uses TRBV5-1 with TRBJ2-1, with 13 bases fitting TRBD2. The CDR3 length is 19 residues. Losses at the gene ends were 5 bases for V and 6 bases for J; bases not matched to a gene: 17. The germline CDR1 and CDR2 sequences are SGHRS and YFSETQ. For the CDR3, the DNA is TGCGCCAGCAGAAGAGGACTAGCGGGAGTTACAACGGGAGGCAATGAGCAGTTCTTC. This encodes CASRRGLAGVTTGGNEQFF. The variable domain in full, with the rest retrieved from reference TRBV5-1 and TRBJ2-1, is KAGVTQTPRYLIKTRGQQVTLSCSPISGHRSVSWYQQTPGQGLQFLFEYFSETQRNKGNFPGRFSGRQFSNSRSEMNVSTLELGDSALYLCASRRGLAGVTTGGNEQFFGPGTRLTVL.

This rearrangement joins TRBV6-5 to TRBJ2-7, with TRBD2 matching over 8 bases. Trimming took 6 bases from V and 5 from J; bases not matched to a gene: 12. CDR1 and CDR2 (germline): MNHEY, SVGAGI. The CDR3 has 15 amino acids. The CDR3 sequence: CASSWGLEARNEQYF. CDR3 in DNA: TGTGCCAGCAGCTGGGGACTAGAGGCGAGGAACGAGCAGTACTTC.

The gene calls are TRBV10-3 and TRBJ1-2, with 7 bases fitting TRBD1. This CDR3 has 12 amino acids. The germline V gene encodes CDR1 ENHRY and CDR2 SYGVKD. Unmatched junction bases numbered 6, after V lost 8 bases and J lost 6 bases. Here the CDR3 DNA reads TGTGCCATCGGTAACAGGGGAAATGGCTACACCTTC. Translated, it gives CAIGNRGNGYTF.

Turning to this clone: At one boundary the junction diverges from the germline segment, which might be a read error. The chain is built from TRBV2 and TRBJ2-3, with 7 bases lining up with TRBD2. The V gene's germline CDR1 is SNHLY and CDR2 FYNNEI. There are 15 residues in the CDR3. CDR3 sequence (DNA): TGTGCCAGCAGCGAAGGGACTATCCCCACAGATACGCAGTATTTT. Amino acids: CASSEGTIPTDTQYF.

The chain has TRBV19 and TRBJ1-2, with no clear D. Germline-derived CDR1 and CDR2 are LNHDA and SQIVND (reference sequence). The CDR3 has 13 residues. The germline V and J ends were trimmed by 5 bases and 1 base, with 8 bases remaining between them. Here the CDR3 DNA reads TGTGCCAGTAGTGCTCGAGGTAACTATGGCTACACCTTC. It translates to CASSARGNYGYTF.

The V and J genes are TRBV6-5 and TRBJ2-1; 11 nucleotides line up with TRBD2. Unmatched junction bases numbered 5, after V lost 3 bases and J lost 10 bases. The V gene's germline CDR1 is MNHEY and CDR2 SVGAGI. This CDR3 comprises 14 residues. CDR3 loop: CASSYTSGSVEQFF. The CDR3 DNA sequence: TGTGCCAGCAGTTATACTAGCGGGAGTGTAGAGCAGTTCTTC.

This clone showed up many times. CDR3 amino acids: CASSFRREVPPLEQYF. CDR3 coding DNA: TGTGCCAGCAGCTTCCGAAGGGAGGTCCCCCCACTCGAGCAGTACTTC. V and J are TRBV7-2 and TRBJ2-7; D may be TRBD2 (6 bases). The CDR3 consists of 16 residues. Between the trimmed V and J ends, which lost 3 bases and 6 bases, there was a span of 21 bases. Germline assignment: CDR1 SGHTA and CDR2 FQGNSA. The whole variable domain, filled in from reference TRBV7-2 and TRBJ2-7, reads GAGVSQSPSNKVTEKGKDVELRCDPISGHTALYWYRQSLGQGLEFLIYFQGNSAPDKSGLPSDRFSAERTGGSVSTLTIQRTQQEDSAVYLCASSFRREVPPLEQYFGPGTRLTVT.

The rearrangement joins TRBV7-9 to TRBJ2-3; a possible D gene is TRBD2 (5 bases). Trimming left V 3 bases short and J 1 base short, with 11 bases between. Germline assignment: CDR1 SEHNR and CDR2 FQNEAQ (reference sequence). CDR3 length equals 15 residues. The CDR3 DNA reads as TGTGCCAGCAGCTTCCCGGGGTTGCGCACAGATACGCAGTATTTT. Its protein is CASSFPGLRTDTQYF.

The chain links TRBV7-6 to TRBJ2-3, with TRBD2 matching 7 bases. Germline CDR1 and CDR2: SGHVS and FNYEAQ. The CDR3 length is 15 residues. Trimming took 5 bases from V and 4 from J; bases not matched to a gene: 9. CDR3 loop: CASSLSGAGADTQYF. CDR3 sequence (DNA): TGTGCCAGCAGCCTCAGCGGGGCAGGCGCAGATACGCAGTATTTT.

This rearrangement joins TRBV6-5 to TRBJ2-7; D gene uncertain. Trimming pared 8 bases from V and 2 bases from J, leaving 7 bases between. The germline V gene has CDR1 MNHEY and CDR2 SVGAGI. The CDR3 sequence is 11 residues long. CDR3 DNA sequence: TGTGCCAGCCCTCTCCCCTACGAGCAGTACTTC. It yields the protein CASPLPYEQYF.